This T cell receptor beta chain stems from a study of cytomegalovirus exposure and HLA in healthy donors. Researchers ran the PCR with 60 Vbeta and 13 Jbeta primers. The method was immunoSEQ multiplex PCR; TCRdb's version includes in-frame clones alone and lacks a portion of them. The table includes some 71,000 clones, more than 75% detected once. A remark on this clone: Antigen unknown.

Notes on the study in general: DRB1 showed the most TCR associations and HLA-C the fewest in a later analysis, as rates varied by HLA locus. A link between a missense DCLRE1C variant and TCR beta V- and J-gene trimming emerged from a later analysis.

The sequence came from a man aged 18 to 30 in good health and CMV-seronegative. Sequencing was done on a sample of PBMCs.

The CDR3 spells CASSNGGSSYNEQFF. In DNA, the CDR3 is TGTGCCAGTAGTAACGGAGGGTCGTCCTACAATGAGCAGTTCTTC. The chain recombines TRBV19 with TRBJ2-1; maybe TRBD2 (6 bases). The CDR3 covers 15 residues. Germline V CDR1 and CDR2: LNHDA, SQIVND (reference sequence). V dropped 4 bases and J dropped 1 base, with 11 bases sitting between them. Full variable domain (outside the CDR3, taken from reference TRBV19 and TRBJ2-1): DGGITQSPKYLFRKEGQNVTLSCEQNLNHDAMYWYRQDPGQGLRLIYYSQIVNDFQKGDIAEGYSVSREKKESFPLTVTSAQKNPTAFYLCASSNGGSSYNEQFFGPGTRLTVL.